Shown below are 10 T cell receptor beta chains from a single sample sequenced in a study of blood T cells in healthy people across ages. The second PCR ran roughly 7 to 11 cycles with a sample-barcoded 5' primer and J-beta primers. TCRdb re-called the 5' RACE reads through MiXCR, storing one row per CDR3 protein. Of about 800,000 distinct CDR3 sequences in the sample, 20% to 25% were seen once. This sample was shared with a second study, whose subject was T cells of mothers and their children.

Sequences were obtained from blood. The receptors originated from a boy between 10 and 17 years old in good health.

V and J are TRBV19 and TRBJ1-2; no reliable D call. Germline values: CDR1 LNHDA, CDR2 SQIVND (reference sequence). With 5 bases removed from V and 4 bases from J, the gap between germline ends came to 11 bases. The CDR3 is made up of 13 amino acids. This CDR3 is CASSWQTSYGYTF. The DNA for the CDR3 is TGTGCCAGTAGTTGGCAGACCTCCTATGGCTACACCTTC.

This clonotype was counted between two and nine times. The rearrangement uses TRBV4-2 and TRBJ2-5; TRBD2 matches 7 bases. The J call may not be correct, given that the DNA end is closer to TRBJ2-1. CDR1 and CDR2 (germline): LGHNA, YNFKEQ. The CDR3 is made up of 17 amino acids. The CDR3, as DNA: TGTGCCAGCAGCCAAGAAACGTCCGGACTAGGGCGCGATGAGCAGTTCTTC. Protein product: CASSQETSGLGRDEQFF.

The V and J genes are TRBV5-1 and TRBJ2-1, with D perhaps given as TRBD1 or TRBD2 (5 bases each). V dropped 3 bases and J dropped 8 bases, with 9 bases sitting between them. The CDR3 has 12 residues. The germline gives CDR1 SGHRS, CDR2 YFSETQ. The CDR3 DNA is TGCGCCAGCAGCTGGGACGTTGATGAGCAGTTCTTC. Its translation: CASSWDVDEQFF.

The V gene is TRBV7-9, the J gene TRBJ1-1; TRBD1 matches at 7 bases. Germline V gene sequence: CDR1 SEHNR, CDR2 FQNEAQ (reference sequence). The trim removed 2 bases at V and 4 bases at J, leaving 4 bases unmatched. This CDR3 region has 14 residues. The CDR3 nucleotides are TGTGCCAGCAGCTTAAAGGGGGCTGTCACTGAAGCTTTCTTT. Amino acids: CASSLKGAVTEAFF. The full variable domain, its missing parts supplied by reference TRBV7-9 and TRBJ1-1, is DTGVSQNPRHKITKRGQNVTFRCDPISEHNRLYWYRQTLGQGPEFLTYFQNEAQLEKSRLLSDRFSAERPKGSFSTLEIQRTEQGDSAMYLCASSLKGAVTEAFFGQGTRLTVV.

This clonotype was counted between two and nine times. The gene calls are TRBV10-3 and TRBJ2-5; 12 bases are shared with TRBD2. The ends lost 3 bases at V and 5 bases at J; junction bases unmatched: 10. This CDR3 is 17 amino acids long. Germline assignment: CDR1 ENHRY and CDR2 SYGVKD. Here the CDR3 reads CAISDPTSGRMSETQYF. In DNA form, the CDR3 reads TGTGCCATCAGTGACCCGACTAGCGGGAGAATGTCGGAGACCCAGTACTTC.

This sequence joins TRBV29-1 and TRBJ2-1, with 9 bases identical to TRBD2. Germline-derived CDR1 and CDR2 are SQVTM and ANQGSEA. This CDR3 has 17 amino acids. V lost 6 bases, J lost 6 bases, and 18 bases stayed unmatched. In DNA, the CDR3 is TGCAGCGTGGGGGCTTGGGGGCTAGCGGGGAGGACCAATGAGCAGTTCTTC. Its translation: CSVGAWGLAGRTNEQFF.

This clonotype was recorded a few times. The chain carries TRBV13 and TRBJ2-3; 13 nucleotides agree with TRBD2. From germline, CDR1 is PRHDT and CDR2 FYEKMQ (reference sequence). Germline trimming cut 2 bases from V and 3 bases from J; bases unmatched to any gene: 5. The CDR3 has 17 residues. The CDR3 DNA follows: TGTGCCAGCAGCTTATCTTTGGGACTAGCGGGAACAGATACGCAGTATTTT. Its protein product is CASSLSLGLAGTDTQYF.

Remarks on this clonotype: The junction differs from germline at one of its ends, possibly a read error. The chain recombines TRBV5-6 with TRBJ2-1; 11 nucleotides align to TRBD2. Germline assignment: CDR1 SGHDT and CDR2 YYEEEE. The CDR3 consists of 16 residues. In DNA form, the CDR3 reads TGTGTCAGCAGCTGGATAGCGGGAGGGCCCTGGAATGAGCAGTTCTTC. The encoded protein is CVSSWIAGGPWNEQFF.

This clonotype came up a few times. The rearrangement joins TRBV5-1 to TRBJ2-7; 9 positions match TRBD1. In germline, CDR1 is SGHRS, CDR2 YFSETQ. The V segment lost 1 base and the J segment 6 bases; nucleotides outside the gene matches: 8. The CDR3 covers 15 residues. The CDR3: CASSLIQGALSEQYF. The DNA of the CDR3 is TGCGCCAGCAGCTTGATACAGGGGGCGCTTAGCGAGCAGTACTTC.

The table lists this clonotype with a few counts. This chain joins TRBV27 and TRBJ1-5; 9 bases map to TRBD1. Germline V gives CDR1 MNHEY, CDR2 SMNVEV (reference sequence). The CDR3 is made up of 16 amino acids. Trimming removed 6 bases from V and 4 bases from J; junction bases left unmatched: 10. The CDR3 here is CASSITGGFGNQPQHF. As DNA, the CDR3 is TGTGCCAGCAGCATTACAGGGGGCTTCGGGAATCAGCCCCAGCATTTT.